Below, 24 T cell receptor beta chains from the same sample are listed, as sequenced in a study of T cell responses to AZD1222 COVID-19 vaccine. Generated by immunoSEQ multiplex PCR, the TCRdb table keeps only in-frame clones and is missing some. The sample has about 130,000 clones; approximately 85% are singletons. The source was peripheral blood, collected 28 days after the second AZD1222 dose. These receptors all stem from an adult who received the AZD1222 COVID-19 vaccine.

V is TRBV28 and J is TRBJ1-6; no reliable D call. V shed 5 bases and J shed 2 bases, with 19 bases lying between them. The CDR3 totals 18 residues. Per the germline V gene, CDR1 is MDHEN and CDR2 is SYDVKM. The CDR3 sequence is CASSPPPGKRAYNSPLHF. The CDR3 DNA follows: TGTGCCAGCAGTCCACCCCCTGGGAAAAGGGCCTATAATTCACCCCTCCACTTT.

In its sample, this clone was seen a few times. This sequence joins TRBV12-3 or TRBV12-4 and TRBJ1-5; D is possibly TRBD1 (6 bases). The CDR3 contains 13 residues. Trimming left V 5 bases short and J 5 bases short, with 10 bases between. In DNA, the CDR3 is TGTGCCAGCAGTCTACAGGGAGATCAGCCCCAGCATTTT. Encoded protein: CASSLQGDQPQHF.

This clone was recorded once. This chain joins TRBV5-6 and TRBJ1-2; D remains ambiguous. This CDR3 has 12 residues. The V gene lost 0 bases and the J gene lost 8 bases, with 8 bases spanning the gap. The V gene's germline CDR1 is SGHDT and CDR2 YYEEEE. The CDR3 here is CASSLVRGGYTF. The CDR3 DNA follows: TGTGCCAGCAGCTTGGTCCGCGGCGGCTACACCTTC.

The chain uses TRBV11-3 and TRBJ2-5; possible D gene TRBD1, 5 bases. V gave up 5 bases and J gave up 0 bases, with 13 bases separating them. CDR1 is SGHNT and CDR2 is YENEEA in the germline V gene. The CDR3 is made up of 15 amino acids. CDR3 coding DNA: TGTGCCAGCAGCACCGGAGTGGGGCACCAAGAGACCCAGTACTTC. Amino acids: CASSTGVGHQETQYF.

This clone came up once. This sequence joins TRBV7-2 and TRBJ1-2; D is possibly TRBD1 (6 bases). The CDR3 spans 18 residues. V shed 5 bases and J shed 0 bases, with 22 bases lying between them. Germline assignment: CDR1 SGHTA and CDR2 FQGNSA. The CDR3 loop is CASSPEQGGGAANYGYTF. The CDR3 DNA is TGTGCCAGCAGCCCCGAGCAGGGAGGGGGAGCCGCTAACTATGGCTACACCTTC.

This clone was recorded a few times. CDR3 amino acids: CASSKVDNYGYTF. Written as DNA, the CDR3 is TGTGCCAGCAGCAAAGTGGATAACTATGGCTACACCTTC. This sequence joins TRBV7-2 and TRBJ1-2; no definite D call. Germline CDR1 is SGHTA and CDR2 is FQGNSA. The CDR3 runs to 13 residues. V was clipped by 5 bases and J by 1 base, with 8 bases between them.

CDR3 loop: CASSLGTGGGYGYTF. DNA of the CDR3: TGTGCCAGCAGCTTAGGTACAGGGGGCGGCTATGGCTACACCTTC. The chain joins TRBV7-2 to TRBJ1-2; 9 bases fit TRBD1. Germline trimming cut 1 base from V and 4 bases from J; bases unmatched to any gene: 4. The V gene's germline CDR1 is SGHTA and CDR2 FQGNSA. The CDR3 has 15 amino acids.

This chain connects TRBV7-2 to TRBJ2-6; the match to TRBD1 covers 9 bases. The length of the CDR3 is 16 residues. V was clipped by 5 bases and J by 2 bases; unmatched bases: 4. Germline CDR1 reads SGHTA; CDR2 reads FQGNSA. The CDR3: CASSPTGGAGANVLTF. DNA of the CDR3: TGTGCCAGCAGCCCAACAGGGGGCGCTGGGGCCAACGTCCTGACTTTC.

The chain employs TRBV19 and TRBJ2-7; 10 bases match TRBD1. Trimming took 3 bases from V and 4 from J; bases not matched to a gene: 3. Per the germline V gene, CDR1 is LNHDA and CDR2 is SQIVND (reference sequence). This CDR3 is 14 amino acids long. This CDR3 reads CASSIGTGDYEQYF. Here the CDR3 DNA reads TGTGCCAGTAGTATCGGGACAGGGGATTACGAGCAGTACTTC.

The chain couples TRBV3-1 (or the pseudogene TRBV3-2) to TRBJ2-3, with 16 bases identical to TRBD2. In germline, CDR1 is LGHDT, CDR2 YNNKEL (reference sequence). J gave up 5 bases and V 3 bases, and 5 bases lay outside the gene matches. The CDR3 extends over 17 amino acids. The CDR3 DNA sequence: TGTGCCAGCAGCCAGGGACTAGCGGGGGGGCCAAAAGATACGCAGTATTTT. Protein: CASSQGLAGGPKDTQYF.

The chain joins TRBV7-2 to TRBJ1-2, with no clear D. The germline gives CDR1 SGHTA, CDR2 FQGNSA. V was pared by 5 bases and J by 0 bases, with 7 bases between. This CDR3 is built from 13 residues. The CDR3 DNA reads TGTGCCAGCAGCGAGCCTACTAACTATGGCTACACCTTC. Its translation: CASSEPTNYGYTF.

The rearrangement links TRBV9 to TRBJ2-5, with 10 positions matching TRBD2. The CDR3 totals 16 residues. Trimming removed 2 bases from V and 5 bases from J; junction bases left unmatched: 9. Germline CDR1 SGDLS, CDR2 YYNGEE. The DNA for the CDR3 is TGTGCCAGCAGCGTCGCGCTAGCGGGGGTGGAGGAGACCCAGTACTTC. Translating gives CASSVALAGVEETQYF.

This chain joins TRBV3-1 (or the pseudogene TRBV3-2) and TRBJ1-4, with D uncertain. Looked up from germline, CDR1 is LGHDT and CDR2 is YNNKEL (reference sequence). Trimming pared 5 bases from V and 8 bases from J, leaving 15 bases between. This CDR3 has 14 amino acids. The CDR3 sequence is CASSSRRQGEKLFF. DNA for the CDR3: TGTGCCAGCAGCTCGCGAAGACAAGGAGAAAAACTGTTTTTT.

The chain is built from TRBV6-5 and TRBJ2-7, with D unclear. The CDR3 consists of 15 residues. V was clipped by 6 bases and J by 2 bases, with 17 bases between them. Germline loops: CDR1 MNHEY, CDR2 SVGAGI. Written as DNA, the CDR3 is TGTGCCAGCAGGGGATACAGCGAGAACCCCTACGAGCAGTACTTC. As protein: CASRGYSENPYEQYF.

The sample holds many counts of this clone. The rearrangement joins TRBV2 to TRBJ1-2; tentative D call: TRBD1 (5 bases). V was trimmed by 6 bases and J by 5 bases, leaving 16 bases between them. This CDR3 is 14 amino acids long. The germline gives CDR1 SNHLY, CDR2 FYNNEI. The CDR3 loop is CASRTDDSVYGYTF. Written as DNA, the CDR3 is TGTGCCAGCAGGACGGACGACAGCGTATATGGCTACACCTTC.

V is TRBV3-1 (or the pseudogene TRBV3-2) and J is TRBJ1-1; D unclear. This CDR3 has 15 residues. V dropped 0 bases and J dropped 2 bases, with 10 bases sitting between them. Looked up from germline, CDR1 is LGHDT and CDR2 is YNNKEL (reference sequence). The CDR3 is CASSQEVSINTEAFF. CDR3 nucleotides: TGTGCCAGCAGCCAAGAGGTCAGTATAAACACTGAAGCTTTCTTT.

This sequence joins TRBV30 and TRBJ1-4; D uncertain. The CDR3 runs 14 residues. Germline loops: CDR1 GTSNPN, CDR2 SVGIG (reference sequence). V was clipped by 1 base and J by 4 bases, with 10 bases between them. The CDR3 DNA sequence: TGTGCCTGGAGTGGTCAGGCGATTAATGAAAAACTGTTTTTT. Its translation is CAWSGQAINEKLFF.

Written as DNA, the CDR3 is TGTGCCAGCAGCCCTTGGACAGCCCACAATGAGCAGTTCTTC. Translated: CASSPWTAHNEQFF. The chain employs TRBV14 and TRBJ2-1; possible D gene TRBD1, 6 bases. V was clipped by 4 bases and J by 5 bases, with 12 bases between them. The length of the CDR3 is 14 residues. The germline V gene has CDR1 SGHDN and CDR2 FVKESK.

The chain joins TRBV11-1 to TRBJ2-7, with unresolved D. The CDR3 covers 11 residues. Trimming took 3 bases from V and 5 from J, leaving 5 bases between them. Germline V lookup: CDR1 SGHAT, CDR2 FQDESV (reference sequence). In DNA, the CDR3 is TGTGCCAGCAGCTTTCGTGACGAGCAGTACTTC. As protein: CASSFRDEQYF.

The genes are TRBV7-9 and TRBJ2-7, with D uncertain. CDR1 is SEHNR and CDR2 is FQNEAQ in the germline V gene (reference sequence). This CDR3 is built from 15 residues. Deletions cut 2 bases from V and 6 bases from J, with 17 bases between. CDR3 region: CASSLSGSAPVEQYF. In DNA form, the CDR3 reads TGTGCCAGCAGCTTAAGTGGATCCGCTCCAGTCGAGCAGTACTTC.

The chain couples TRBV18 to TRBJ1-2, with 8 bases aligning to TRBD1. This CDR3 contains 15 residues. Trimming at V came to 3 bases and at J to 5 bases, leaving 8 bases not matched to a gene. CDR1 and CDR2 (germline): KGHSH, LQKENI. The CDR3 spells CASSPARGREYGYTF. The CDR3 nucleotides are TGTGCCAGCTCACCCGCCAGGGGGCGAGAGTATGGCTACACCTTC.

The J gene is TRBJ1-4, the V gene TRBV7-2; a possible D gene is TRBD1 (5 bases). V gave up 5 bases and J gave up 8 bases, with 18 bases separating them. Looked up from germline, CDR1 is SGHTA and CDR2 is FQGNSA. This CDR3 region has 15 residues. CDR3 sequence: CASSPRYGGGEKLFF. The CDR3 DNA follows: TGTGCCAGCAGCCCCCGTTATGGGGGAGGGGAAAAACTGTTTTTT.

The rearrangement links TRBV29-1 to TRBJ1-2; 9 bases map to TRBD1. The CDR3 is 10 amino acids. Per germline, CDR1 SQVTM and CDR2 ANQGSEA. J was trimmed by 8 bases and V by 6 bases; bases with no gene match: 1. In DNA, the CDR3 is TGCAGCGTGGGACAGGGAGGCTACACCTTC. This gives the protein CSVGQGGYTF.

The chain uses TRBV19 and TRBJ2-7; D might be TRBD1 (6 bases). Germline V gene data show CDR1 as LNHDA and CDR2 as SQIVND (reference sequence). With 6 bases removed from V and 3 bases from J, the gap between germline ends came to 15 bases. The CDR3 has 14 residues. Here the CDR3 reads CASSWAGADYEQYF. The CDR3 DNA reads as TGTGCCAGTAGCTGGGCAGGGGCAGACTACGAGCAGTACTTC.